A single sample is the source of the 13 T cell receptor beta chains below, sequenced in a study of cytomegalovirus exposure and HLA in healthy donors. TCRdb keeps only in-frame clones here, not all; method: immunoSEQ multiplex PCR. The repertoire holds roughly 120,000 clones, with roughly 90% as singletons. The sequenced sample was PBMCs. The source of these receptors is a woman in her twenties or thirties in good health and CMV-seropositive.

This rearrangement joins TRBV27 to TRBJ1-1; 7 nucleotides line up with TRBD1. Trimming removed 3 bases from V and 2 bases from J; junction bases left unmatched: 9. The CDR3 has 16 residues. Germline V gene sequence: CDR1 MNHEY, CDR2 SMNVEV (reference sequence). The CDR3 protein is CASSLRGGPPNTEAFF. CDR3 coding DNA: TGTGCCAGCAGTTTGAGAGGGGGCCCCCCTAACACTGAAGCTTTCTTT.

This chain links TRBV29-1 with TRBJ2-7, with 10 nucleotides matching TRBD2. Germline V gene lookup returns CDR1 SQVTM and CDR2 ANQGSEA. V dropped 1 base and J dropped 1; count of bases not matched to a gene: 4. The CDR3 totals 15 residues. CDR3: CSVEGEREGSYEQYF. The CDR3 DNA reads TGCAGCGTTGAAGGGGAGCGGGAGGGTTCCTACGAGCAGTACTTC.

The genes are TRBV13 and TRBJ2-7, with 11 nucleotides matching TRBD2. The V and J ends lost 4 bases and 1 base, in that order; junction bases with no gene match: 9. Germline CDR1 is PRHDT and CDR2 is FYEKMQ (reference sequence). The CDR3 sequence is 17 residues long. The CDR3 protein is CASSSSSTSGASYEQYF. The DNA of the CDR3 is TGTGCCAGCAGCTCCTCCTCGACTAGCGGGGCGTCCTACGAGCAGTACTTC.

The V and J genes are TRBV6-1 and TRBJ1-2; D unresolved. The V gene lost 3 bases and the J gene lost 6 bases, with 11 bases spanning the gap. This CDR3 comprises 13 residues. Germline lookup yields CDR1 MNHNS and CDR2 SASEGT. The CDR3, as DNA: TGTGCCAGCAGTGAGGAGGACTTGGATGGCTACACCTTC. Translation: CASSEEDLDGYTF.

This clone was recorded once. The V gene is TRBV18, the J gene TRBJ1-1; D gene uncertain. V gave up 3 bases and J gave up 5 bases, with 10 bases separating them. The CDR3 contains 13 residues. From germline, CDR1 is KGHSH and CDR2 LQKENI. CDR3 region: CASSPIQETEAFF. In DNA, the CDR3 is TGTGCCAGCTCACCCATTCAGGAAACTGAAGCTTTCTTT.

The chain has TRBV25-1 and TRBJ1-1, with D possibly matching TRBD1 (5 bases). Germline V gene data show CDR1 as MGHDK and CDR2 as SYGVNS. The CDR3 is 14 amino acids. The V end lost 4 bases, the J end lost 3 bases, and 12 bases lay between the germline ends. The CDR3 sequence is CASSAQGRDTEAFF. The CDR3 coding sequence is TGTGCCAGCAGTGCCCAGGGCAGGGACACTGAAGCTTTCTTT.

This chain joins TRBV19 and TRBJ1-6; unclear D gene. Germline CDR1 and CDR2: LNHDA and SQIVND (reference sequence). V lost 0 bases, J lost 7 bases, and 10 bases lay in between. The CDR3 loop spans 15 amino acids. CDR3 sequence (DNA): TGTGCCAGTAGTATAGATACAGAGAAGAATTCACCCCTCCACTTT. Translating gives CASSIDTEKNSPLHF.

This chain uses TRBV6-6 with TRBJ2-5; 7 bases align to TRBD1. V gave up 6 bases and J gave up 4 bases; unmatched junction bases: 5. Per the germline V gene, CDR1 is MNHNY and CDR2 is SVGAGI (reference sequence). The CDR3 extends over 13 amino acids. CDR3 loop: CASRNRGLETQYF. The DNA for the CDR3 is TGTGCCAGCAGAAACAGGGGTTTAGAGACCCAGTACTTC.

The V and J genes are TRBV11-2 and TRBJ2-7; D is perhaps TRBD1 (5 bases). The CDR3 contains 14 residues. Per the germline V gene, CDR1 is SGHAT and CDR2 is FQNNGV. Trimming shortened V by 4 bases and J by 3 bases, and 13 bases separated the two germline ends. The CDR3 sequence: CASSSHRDSYEQYF. The CDR3 DNA sequence: TGTGCCAGCAGCTCACATCGAGACAGCTACGAGCAGTACTTC. Filled out from reference TRBV11-2 and TRBJ2-7, the complete variable domain reads EAGVAQSPRYKIIEKRQSVAFWCNPISGHATLYWYQQILGQGPKLLIQFQNNGVVDDSQLPKDRFSAERLKGVDSTLKIQPAKLEDSAVYLCASSSHRDSYEQYFGPGTRLTVT.

The chain couples TRBV9 to TRBJ2-3, with 10 bases lining up with TRBD2. Germline-derived CDR1 and CDR2 are SGDLS and YYNGEE. V trimming: 3 bases; J trimming: 4 bases; junction bases outside the gene matches: 5. The CDR3 consists of 15 residues. The CDR3 DNA follows: TGTGCCAGCAGCGCGGTAGCGGGAGGCGCAGATACGCAGTATTTT. It yields the protein CASSAVAGGADTQYF.

The chain joins TRBV7-2 to TRBJ1-3; D may be TRBD1 (5 bases). Trimming took 5 bases from V and 7 from J, leaving 15 bases between them. Germline values: CDR1 SGHTA, CDR2 FQGNSA. The CDR3 extends over 14 amino acids. Written as DNA, the CDR3 is TGTGCCAGCAGCCAAGACAGTCCCTTTAACACCATATATTTT. Its protein product is CASSQDSPFNTIYF.

This chain links TRBV10-1 with TRBJ1-5; the D gene is possibly TRBD1 (6 bases). Germline V gene sequence: CDR1 WNHNN, CDR2 SYGVQD (reference sequence). V lost 3 bases, J lost 0 bases, and 6 bases lay in between. The CDR3 totals 14 residues. In nucleotides, the CDR3 is TGCGCCAGCAGTGACAGGGGTAGCAATCAGCCCCAGCATTTT. Its protein product is CASSDRGSNQPQHF.

This chain joins TRBV5-6 and TRBJ2-7, with 13 bases identical to TRBD2. This CDR3 region has 16 residues. Per the germline V gene, CDR1 is SGHDT and CDR2 is YYEEEE. The V gene end was trimmed by 4 bases and the J gene end by 1 base; junction bases not matched to a gene: 5. CDR3 sequence: CASSAPGLAGSYEQYF. The CDR3, as DNA: TGTGCCAGCAGCGCCCCGGGACTAGCGGGATCCTACGAGCAGTACTTC.